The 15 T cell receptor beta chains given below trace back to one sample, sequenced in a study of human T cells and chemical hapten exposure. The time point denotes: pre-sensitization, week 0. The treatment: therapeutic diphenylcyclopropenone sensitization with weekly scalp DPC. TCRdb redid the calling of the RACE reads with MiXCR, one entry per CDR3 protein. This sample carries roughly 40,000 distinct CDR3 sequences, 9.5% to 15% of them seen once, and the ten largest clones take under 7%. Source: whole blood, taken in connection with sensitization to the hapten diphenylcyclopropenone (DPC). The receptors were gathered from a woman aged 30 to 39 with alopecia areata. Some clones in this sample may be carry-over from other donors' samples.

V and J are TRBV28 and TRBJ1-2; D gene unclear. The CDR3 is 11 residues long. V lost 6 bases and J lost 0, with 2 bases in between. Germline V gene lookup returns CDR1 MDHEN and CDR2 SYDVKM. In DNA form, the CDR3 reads TGTGCCAGCAGCACTAACTATGGCTACACCTTC. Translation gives CASSTNYGYTF.

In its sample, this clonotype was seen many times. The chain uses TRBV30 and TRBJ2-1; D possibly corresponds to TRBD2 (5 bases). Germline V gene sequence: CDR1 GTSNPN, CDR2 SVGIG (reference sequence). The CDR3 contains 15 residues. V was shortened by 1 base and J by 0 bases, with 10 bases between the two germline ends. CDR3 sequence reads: CAWSGDGVSYNEQFF. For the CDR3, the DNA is TGTGCCTGGAGTGGCGACGGGGTCTCCTACAATGAGCAGTTCTTC.

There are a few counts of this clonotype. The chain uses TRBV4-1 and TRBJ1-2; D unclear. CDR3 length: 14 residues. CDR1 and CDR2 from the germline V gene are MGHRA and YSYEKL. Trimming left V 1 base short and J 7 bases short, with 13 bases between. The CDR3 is CASSQGGGPVGYTF. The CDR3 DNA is TGCGCCAGCAGCCAAGGAGGCGGCCCCGTTGGCTACACCTTC.

CDR3 protein: CSVVRNIQYF. DNA for the CDR3: TGCAGCGTCGTTCGAAACATTCAGTACTTC. The rearrangement uses TRBV29-1 and TRBJ2-4; unclear D gene. Germline V lookup: CDR1 SQVTM, CDR2 ANQGSEA. The V gene lost 6 bases and the J gene lost 6 bases, with 6 bases spanning the gap. The CDR3 length is 10 residues.

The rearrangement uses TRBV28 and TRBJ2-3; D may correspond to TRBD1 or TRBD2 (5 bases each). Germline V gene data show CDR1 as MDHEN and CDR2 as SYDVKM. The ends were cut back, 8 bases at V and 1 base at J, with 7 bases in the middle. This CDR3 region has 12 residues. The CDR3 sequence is CASEGRTDTQYF. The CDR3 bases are TGTGCCAGCGAGGGACGCACAGATACGCAGTATTTT.

The CDR3 DNA sequence: TGTGCCAGCAGCTTAGGCCCCCTAGCGTACGAGCAGTACTTC. Its translation: CASSLGPLAYEQYF. The V call is TRBV7-2, the J call TRBJ2-7, with D tentatively TRBD2 (6 bases). V lost 1 base to trimming and J lost 4 bases, with 11 bases between them. Looked up from germline, CDR1 is SGHTA and CDR2 is FQGNSA. CDR3 length: 14 residues.

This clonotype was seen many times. The CDR3 reads CASSSAGVTGELFF. CDR3 in DNA: TGTGCCAGCAGTTCCGCCGGAGTAACCGGGGAGCTGTTTTTT. The chain links TRBV7-6 to TRBJ2-2, with D unclear. Germline V gene data show CDR1 as SGHVS and CDR2 as FNYEAQ. This CDR3 spans 14 amino acids. With 6 bases removed from V and 5 bases from J, the gap between germline ends came to 13 bases.

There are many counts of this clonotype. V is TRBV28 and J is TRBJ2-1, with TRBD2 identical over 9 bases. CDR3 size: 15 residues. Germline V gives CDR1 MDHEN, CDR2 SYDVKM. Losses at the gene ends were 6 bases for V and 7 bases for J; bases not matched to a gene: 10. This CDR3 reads CASRSGRLAANEQFF. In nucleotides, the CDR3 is TGTGCCAGCAGATCGGGGAGACTAGCGGCTAATGAGCAGTTCTTC.

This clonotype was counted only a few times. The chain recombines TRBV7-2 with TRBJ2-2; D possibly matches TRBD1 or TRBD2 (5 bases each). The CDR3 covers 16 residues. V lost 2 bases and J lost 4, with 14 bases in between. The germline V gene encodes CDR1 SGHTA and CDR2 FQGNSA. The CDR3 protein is CASSLNPPGTTGELFF. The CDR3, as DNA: TGTGCCAGCAGCTTAAATCCCCCAGGGACCACCGGGGAGCTGTTTTTT.

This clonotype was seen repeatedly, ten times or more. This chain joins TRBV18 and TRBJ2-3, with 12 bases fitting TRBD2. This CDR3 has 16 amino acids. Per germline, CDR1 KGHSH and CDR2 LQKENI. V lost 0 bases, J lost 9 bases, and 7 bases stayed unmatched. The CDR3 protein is CASSPPSSGRAGTQYF. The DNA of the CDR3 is TGTGCCAGCTCACCACCGTCTAGCGGGAGGGCCGGAACGCAGTATTTT.

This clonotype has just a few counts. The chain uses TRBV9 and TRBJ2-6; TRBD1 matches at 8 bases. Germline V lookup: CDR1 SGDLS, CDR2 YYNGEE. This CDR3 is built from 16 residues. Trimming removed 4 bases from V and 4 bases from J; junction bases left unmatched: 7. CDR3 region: CASSYTGTGGANVLTF. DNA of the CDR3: TGTGCCAGCAGCTATACCGGGACAGGAGGGGCCAACGTCCTGACTTTC.

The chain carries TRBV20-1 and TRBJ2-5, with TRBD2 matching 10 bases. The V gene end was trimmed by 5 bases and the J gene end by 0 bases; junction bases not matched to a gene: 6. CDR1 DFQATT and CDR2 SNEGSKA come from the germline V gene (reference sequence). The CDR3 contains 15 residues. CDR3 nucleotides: TGCAGTGCTGGTTCGGGACTAGCGCACCAAGAGACCCAGTACTTC. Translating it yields CSAGSGLAHQETQYF.

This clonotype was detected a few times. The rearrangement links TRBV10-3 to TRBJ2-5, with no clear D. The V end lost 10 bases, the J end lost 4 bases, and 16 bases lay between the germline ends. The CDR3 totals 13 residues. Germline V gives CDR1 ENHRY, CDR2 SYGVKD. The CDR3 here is CATIGPSGETQYF. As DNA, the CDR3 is TGTGCCACCATTGGCCCTTCGGGAGAGACCCAGTACTTC.

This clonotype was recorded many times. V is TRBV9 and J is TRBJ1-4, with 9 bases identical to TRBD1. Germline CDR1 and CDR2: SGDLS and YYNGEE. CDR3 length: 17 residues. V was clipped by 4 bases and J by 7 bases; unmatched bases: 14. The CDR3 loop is CASSPGLRDRVFEKLFF. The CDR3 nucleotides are TGTGCCAGCAGCCCAGGCCTCCGGGACAGGGTGTTTGAAAAACTGTTTTTT.

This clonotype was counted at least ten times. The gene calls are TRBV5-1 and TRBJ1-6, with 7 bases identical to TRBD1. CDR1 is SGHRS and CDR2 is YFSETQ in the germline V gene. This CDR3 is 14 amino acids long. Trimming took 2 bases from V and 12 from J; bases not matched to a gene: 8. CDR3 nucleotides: TGCGCCAGCAGCTTATACGGACAGGACGAACCCCTCCACTTT. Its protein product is CASSLYGQDEPLHF.